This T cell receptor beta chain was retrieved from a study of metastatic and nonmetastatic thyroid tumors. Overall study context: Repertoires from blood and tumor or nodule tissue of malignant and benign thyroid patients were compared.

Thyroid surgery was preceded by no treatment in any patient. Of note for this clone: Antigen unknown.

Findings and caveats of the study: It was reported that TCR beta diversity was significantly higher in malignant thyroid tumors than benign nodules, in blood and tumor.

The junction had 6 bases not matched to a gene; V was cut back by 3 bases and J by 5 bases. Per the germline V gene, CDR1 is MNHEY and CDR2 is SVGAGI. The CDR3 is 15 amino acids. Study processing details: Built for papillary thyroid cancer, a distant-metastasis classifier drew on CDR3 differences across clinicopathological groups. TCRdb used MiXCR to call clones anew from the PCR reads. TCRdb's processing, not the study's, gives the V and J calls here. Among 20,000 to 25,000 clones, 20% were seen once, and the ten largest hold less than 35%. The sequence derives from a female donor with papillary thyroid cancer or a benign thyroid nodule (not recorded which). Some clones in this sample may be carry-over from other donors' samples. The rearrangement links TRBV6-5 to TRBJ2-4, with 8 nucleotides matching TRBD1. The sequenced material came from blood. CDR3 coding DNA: TGTGCCAGCAGTTATAGCAGGGGGCATCAAAACATTCAGTACTTC. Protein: CASSYSRGHQNIQYF.